The present TCR beta chain was sequenced within a study of CXCR3-negative and CXCR3-positive naive CD8 T cells. The overall study: Total TRB output reached about 135 million reads, about 1.5 +/- 0.3 million per library. Broader study findings: Both naive subsets, CXCR3-negative and CXCR3-positive, displayed similar TRBV-TRBJ usage, unlike memory cells. Greater hydrophobicity was found in TRB CDR3s of CXCR3-positive naive cells than of CXCR3-negative naive cells.

Of note for this clonotype: The antigen remains undetermined.

Libraries were UMI-labeled 5' RACE TRB cDNA. For each CDR3 protein, TCRdb gives one entry from its re-call of the 5' RACE reads, without DNA. The table lists about 89,000 distinct CDR3 sequences. Naive CD8+ T cells displayed a CD45RO-CCR7+CD27+CD95- phenotype. The CDR3 loop spans 15 amino acids. This chain joins TRBV12-3 or TRBV12-4 and TRBJ2-1; the D call of TRBD1 rests on TCRdb alone, since no DNA is present to check it. The clonotype was recovered from a human donor in good health. Some clones in this sample may be carry-over from other donors' samples. Sequenced input: naive CXCR3+ CD8+ T cells from blood. Subset of the sample: CD45RO-CCR7+CD27+CD95- naive CD8+ T cells expressing CXCR3 (TNR3+). The CDR3 region is CASILPGQGDGEQFF.